This T cell receptor (beta chain) was sequenced during a study of cytomegalovirus exposure and HLA in healthy donors. General study points: Sequencing likely caused a cluster of highly shared sequence variants. Segments of the TCR beta V type were, in most cases, productive about 87% or about 30% of the time in an earlier analysis.

The V segment lost 5 bases and the J segment 7 bases; nucleotides outside the gene matches: 8. CDR3 size: 14 residues. Germline V CDR1 and CDR2: SEHNR, FQNEAQ (reference sequence). This cohort consisted of healthy bone marrow donors. Primers included in the PCR were 60 Vbeta and 13 Jbeta primers. The authors' processing: Some 80 million unique TCR beta chains, some 9.9 million shared, were counted in a later analysis. Sequencing was performed with immunoSEQ multiplex PCR; in TCRdb, only in-frame clones are kept and a portion is missing. V and J calls and clone size are copied from that table; D and trimming were computed from the DNA. Here the sample spans around 120,000 clones, 80% being singletons. This clone was recorded a few times. Its antigen is currently unknown.

This sequence joins TRBV7-9 and TRBJ1-5; 7 nucleotides agree with TRBD1. Sequences were obtained from PBMCs. This clonotype was sampled from a female donor in good health and CMV-seropositive. Here the CDR3 reads CASSRGTAWQPQHF. The CDR3 region has the DNA TGTGCCAGCAGCCGAGGGACAGCTTGGCAGCCCCAGCATTTT. Variable domain in full (rest from reference TRBV7-9 and TRBJ1-5): DTGVSQNPRHKITKRGQNVTFRCDPISEHNRLYWYRQTLGQGPEFLTYFQNEAQLEKSRLLSDRFSAERPKGSFSTLEIQRTEQGDSAMYLCASSRGTAWQPQHFGDGTRLSIL.